This is a list of T cell receptor beta chains from one sample in a study of vaccination and CD4 T cells after COVID-19. Each CDR3 protein is one row after TCRdb ran MiXCR on the PCR reads. The sample consists of over 2,000 distinct CDR3 sequences, approximately 29% of them appearing once. These receptors' antigens are unknown. The sequencing here drew on CD4+ T cells from blood, cultured in vitro, taken after SARS-CoV-2 vaccination. All receptors derive from a human donor who had recovered from COVID-19. Each CDR3 is given with its conserved first and last residue. A D gene is named only where the DNA matches it firmly. Clone size, where shown, is once, few, many, or a class for clones that have expanded.

CDR3 protein	CDR3 DNA	D gene	clone size	V gene	J gene
CASSLWDRATRSYGYTF	TGTGCCAGCAGCTTATGGGATCGGGCCACCCGGAGCTATGGCTACACCTTC	-	few	TRBV7-2	TRBJ1-2
CASSSGPGTYEQYF	TGTGCCAGCAGTTCCGGGCCTGGCACCTACGAGCAGTACTTC	-	-	TRBV28	TRBJ2-7
CASSAQETQYF	TGTGCCAGTAGTGCCCAAGAGACCCAGTACTTC	-	few	TRBV19	TRBJ2-5
CSAVQPGLEKQYF	TGCAGTGCTGTCCAACCGGGACTAGAAAAGCAGTACTTC	TRBD2	-	TRBV20-1	TRBJ2-7
CASKGDRMNTEAFF	TGTGCCAGCAAGGGCGACAGGATGAACACTGAAGCTTTCTTT	-	-	TRBV6-2/TRBV6-3	TRBJ1-1
CASSQSFEAFF	TGCGCCAGCAGCCAATCTTTTGAAGCTTTCTTT	-	medium-sized	TRBV4-1	TRBJ1-1
CASRRTGELFF	TGTGCCAGCAGGCGTACCGGGGAGCTGTTTTTT	-	-	TRBV6-1	TRBJ2-2
CASSPRPGHWPRGPSSYEQYF	TGTGCCAGCAGCCCTAGACCTGGTCACTGGCCGAGGGGGCCCAGCTCCTACGAGCAGTACTTC	TRBD1	-	TRBV7-9	TRBJ2-7
CSGLAGGLSYNEQFF	TGCAGTGGACTAGCGGGGGGCCTCTCCTACAATGAGCAGTTCTTC	TRBD2	medium-sized	TRBV20-1	TRBJ2-1
CASSLKPGGAGDTQYF	TGTGCCAGCAGCTTGAAACCGGGGGGGGCCGGAGATACGCAGTATTTT	TRBD2	-	TRBV5-4	TRBJ2-3
CASSPIQGQIGETQYF	TGTGCCAGCTCACCAATCCAGGGCCAAATCGGAGAGACCCAGTACTTC	-	-	TRBV18	TRBJ2-5
CASSLGQGISPLHF	TGTGCCAGCAGCTTAGGGCAGGGGATTTCACCCCTCCACTTT	-	-	TRBV7-2	TRBJ1-6
CASSRRGMNTEAFF	TGTGCCAGCAGCCGACGGGGAATGAACACTGAAGCTTTCTTT	-	-	TRBV6-1	TRBJ1-1
CASSLPNLGYGYTF	TGTGCCAGCAGCTTACCAAACCTAGGCTATGGCTACACCTTC	-	-	TRBV7-2	TRBJ1-2
CASMGRGLGYEQYF	TGTGCCAGCATGGGACGGGGTCTGGGATACGAGCAGTACTTC	-	medium-sized	TRBV6-1	TRBJ2-7
CASSLGWTGGDTQYF	TGTGCCAGCAGCTTAGGGTGGACAGGGGGAGATACGCAGTATTTT	TRBD1	few	TRBV7-9	TRBJ2-3
CASGLLGAGRIRGYTF	TGTGCCAGTGGGCTTTTGGGGGCAGGGAGGATTCGGGGCTACACCTTC	-	-	TRBV6-1	TRBJ1-2
CASSRERDRTDF	TGTGCCAGCTCACGAGAGAGGGACAGGACGGATTTT	TRBD1	-	TRBV18	TRBJ2-3
CASSPTSGGTYEQYF	TGTGCCAGCAGCCCGACTAGCGGGGGGACCTACGAGCAGTACTTC	TRBD2	large	TRBV6-1	TRBJ2-7
CSATQGVSYNSPLHF	TGCAGTGCTACCCAGGGGGTATCCTATAATTCACCCCTCCACTTT	TRBD1	-	TRBV20-1	TRBJ1-6
CASRPSGERADTQYF	TGTGCCAGCAGGCCGAGCGGGGAGCGGGCAGATACGCAGTATTTT	TRBD2	few	TRBV27	TRBJ2-3
CASSYPPLSGGYYEQFF	TGTGCCAGCAGTTACCCACCTTTGAGCGGGGGGTACTATGAGCAGTTCTTC	TRBD2	-	TRBV6-5	TRBJ2-1
CGGSRAGGNQPQHF	TGTGGAGGATCGAGGGCAGGGGGCAATCAGCCCCAGCATTTT	-	few	TRBV28	TRBJ1-5
CASSADSINYGYTF	TGTGCCAGCAGCGCGGACAGTATTAACTATGGCTACACCTTC	-	few	TRBV7-8	TRBJ1-2
CASSSGSRRGSSNYGYTF	TGTGCCAGCAGTTCGGGATCAAGGAGGGGATCCTCTAACTATGGCTACACCTTC	-	few	TRBV5-8	TRBJ1-2
CSVDRGGLGEQFF	TGCAGCGTTGATCGGGGGGGCCTAGGTGAGCAGTTCTTC	TRBD2	-	TRBV29-1	TRBJ2-1
CASSPTSGGYEQYF	TGTGCCAGCAGCCCTACTAGCGGGGGCTACGAGCAGTACTTC	TRBD2	medium-sized	TRBV7-6	TRBJ2-7
CAATDITSVKPQHF	TGTGCCGCCACGGATATAACGTCCGTTAAGCCCCAGCATTTT	-	few	TRBV28	TRBJ1-5
CASSQGRRGHPTYGYTF	TGCGCCAGCAGCCAAGGGCGCCGGGGACACCCGACCTATGGCTACACCTTC	-	-	TRBV4-1	TRBJ1-2
CASSYLGLGLRGSPLHF	TGTGCCAGCAGTTACCTCGGGTTAGGTCTGAGGGGTTCACCCCTCCACTTT	-	-	TRBV6-2/TRBV6-3	TRBJ1-6
CASKTSRQGGYGYTF	TGTGCCAGCAAAACGTCTCGACAGGGCGGCTATGGCTACACCTTC	TRBD1	-	TRBV6-1	TRBJ1-2
CASSESQMNTEAFF	TGCGCCAGCAGTGAGTCACAGATGAACACTGAAGCTTTCTTT	-	-	TRBV10-2	TRBJ1-1
CASQRDFNSPLHF	TGTGCCAGCCAAAGGGACTTCAATTCACCCCTCCACTTT	-	-	TRBV25-1	TRBJ1-6
CASSLSPGNYGYTF	TGTGCCAGCAGCTTATCACCAGGGAACTATGGCTACACCTTC	-	-	TRBV7-9	TRBJ1-2
CTITGTGSEAFF	TGCACCATTACAGGGACCGGCTCTGAAGCTTTCTTT	-	once	TRBV29-1	TRBJ1-1
CASSLVLGVGYGYTF	TGTGCCAGCAGCTTAGTCTTGGGTGTCGGCTATGGCTACACCTTC	-	-	TRBV7-8	TRBJ1-2
CASSENRNEAFF	TGTGCCAGCAGCGAAAACAGAAACGAAGCTTTCTTT	-	large	TRBV7-2	TRBJ1-1
CASSLEGSPLHF	TGTGCCAGCAGCTTAGAGGGCTCACCCCTCCACTTT	-	few	TRBV11-1	TRBJ1-6
CASREGQGGYGYTF	TGTGCCAGCAGAGAGGGACAGGGGGGATATGGCTACACCTTC	TRBD1	hyperexpanded	TRBV6-1	TRBJ1-2
CATHRQGYTEAFF	TGTGCCACCCACCGACAGGGTTACACTGAAGCTTTCTTT	TRBD1	-	TRBV6-1	TRBJ1-1
CASSQDILWEQYF	TGCGCCAGCAGCCAAGACATACTTTGGGAGCAGTACTTC	-	few	TRBV4-3	TRBJ2-7
CATGDRGVYEQYF	TGTGCCACCGGGGACAGGGGGGTCTACGAGCAGTACTTC	TRBD1	medium-sized	TRBV10-3	TRBJ2-7
CASSLSRGPNYGYTF	TGTGCCAGCAGTTTGTCCAGGGGGCCCAACTATGGCTACACCTTC	TRBD1	few	TRBV27	TRBJ1-2
CASSLEGGGGYTF	TGTGCCAGCAGCTTGGAAGGAGGGGGTGGCTACACCTTC	-	-	TRBV7-2	TRBJ1-2
CTSSDRFYEQYF	TGTACCAGCAGCGACAGGTTCTACGAGCAGTACTTC	-	-	TRBV5-5	TRBJ2-7
CSARDRSTDTQYF	TGCAGTGCTAGAGATAGAAGCACAGATACGCAGTATTTT	-	-	TRBV20-1	TRBJ2-3
CSAPLDRVWGYTF	TGCAGTGCCCCACTCGACAGGGTATGGGGCTACACCTTC	TRBD1	large	TRBV20-1	TRBJ1-2
CASSLRTTYEQYF	TGTGCCAGCAGCCTCCGGACGACCTACGAGCAGTACTTC	-	large	TRBV11-3	TRBJ2-7
CASIDRGNQPQHF	TGTGCCAGTATTGACAGGGGCAATCAGCCCCAGCATTTT	TRBD1	-	TRBV19	TRBJ1-5
CASSSRTGGVYGYTF	TGTGCCAGCAGTTCCAGGACAGGGGGCGTCTATGGCTACACCTTC	TRBD1	-	TRBV6-5	TRBJ1-2
CASRDSRIEQYF	TGCGCCAGCAGGGACAGTCGGATCGAGCAGTACTTC	-	large	TRBV10-1	TRBJ2-7
CASSYLAGGQDEQYF	TGTGCCAGCAGCTACCTAGCGGGGGGGCAAGACGAGCAGTACTTC	TRBD2	medium-sized	TRBV7-2	TRBJ2-7
CASSPRDSGQYF	TGTGCCAGCAGTCCCCGGGACAGCGGGCAGTACTTC	TRBD1	medium-sized	TRBV28	TRBJ2-7
CSARDLQGARGEAFF	TGCAGTGCTAGAGACCTACAGGGGGCGCGCGGTGAAGCTTTCTTT	TRBD1	few	TRBV20-1	TRBJ1-1